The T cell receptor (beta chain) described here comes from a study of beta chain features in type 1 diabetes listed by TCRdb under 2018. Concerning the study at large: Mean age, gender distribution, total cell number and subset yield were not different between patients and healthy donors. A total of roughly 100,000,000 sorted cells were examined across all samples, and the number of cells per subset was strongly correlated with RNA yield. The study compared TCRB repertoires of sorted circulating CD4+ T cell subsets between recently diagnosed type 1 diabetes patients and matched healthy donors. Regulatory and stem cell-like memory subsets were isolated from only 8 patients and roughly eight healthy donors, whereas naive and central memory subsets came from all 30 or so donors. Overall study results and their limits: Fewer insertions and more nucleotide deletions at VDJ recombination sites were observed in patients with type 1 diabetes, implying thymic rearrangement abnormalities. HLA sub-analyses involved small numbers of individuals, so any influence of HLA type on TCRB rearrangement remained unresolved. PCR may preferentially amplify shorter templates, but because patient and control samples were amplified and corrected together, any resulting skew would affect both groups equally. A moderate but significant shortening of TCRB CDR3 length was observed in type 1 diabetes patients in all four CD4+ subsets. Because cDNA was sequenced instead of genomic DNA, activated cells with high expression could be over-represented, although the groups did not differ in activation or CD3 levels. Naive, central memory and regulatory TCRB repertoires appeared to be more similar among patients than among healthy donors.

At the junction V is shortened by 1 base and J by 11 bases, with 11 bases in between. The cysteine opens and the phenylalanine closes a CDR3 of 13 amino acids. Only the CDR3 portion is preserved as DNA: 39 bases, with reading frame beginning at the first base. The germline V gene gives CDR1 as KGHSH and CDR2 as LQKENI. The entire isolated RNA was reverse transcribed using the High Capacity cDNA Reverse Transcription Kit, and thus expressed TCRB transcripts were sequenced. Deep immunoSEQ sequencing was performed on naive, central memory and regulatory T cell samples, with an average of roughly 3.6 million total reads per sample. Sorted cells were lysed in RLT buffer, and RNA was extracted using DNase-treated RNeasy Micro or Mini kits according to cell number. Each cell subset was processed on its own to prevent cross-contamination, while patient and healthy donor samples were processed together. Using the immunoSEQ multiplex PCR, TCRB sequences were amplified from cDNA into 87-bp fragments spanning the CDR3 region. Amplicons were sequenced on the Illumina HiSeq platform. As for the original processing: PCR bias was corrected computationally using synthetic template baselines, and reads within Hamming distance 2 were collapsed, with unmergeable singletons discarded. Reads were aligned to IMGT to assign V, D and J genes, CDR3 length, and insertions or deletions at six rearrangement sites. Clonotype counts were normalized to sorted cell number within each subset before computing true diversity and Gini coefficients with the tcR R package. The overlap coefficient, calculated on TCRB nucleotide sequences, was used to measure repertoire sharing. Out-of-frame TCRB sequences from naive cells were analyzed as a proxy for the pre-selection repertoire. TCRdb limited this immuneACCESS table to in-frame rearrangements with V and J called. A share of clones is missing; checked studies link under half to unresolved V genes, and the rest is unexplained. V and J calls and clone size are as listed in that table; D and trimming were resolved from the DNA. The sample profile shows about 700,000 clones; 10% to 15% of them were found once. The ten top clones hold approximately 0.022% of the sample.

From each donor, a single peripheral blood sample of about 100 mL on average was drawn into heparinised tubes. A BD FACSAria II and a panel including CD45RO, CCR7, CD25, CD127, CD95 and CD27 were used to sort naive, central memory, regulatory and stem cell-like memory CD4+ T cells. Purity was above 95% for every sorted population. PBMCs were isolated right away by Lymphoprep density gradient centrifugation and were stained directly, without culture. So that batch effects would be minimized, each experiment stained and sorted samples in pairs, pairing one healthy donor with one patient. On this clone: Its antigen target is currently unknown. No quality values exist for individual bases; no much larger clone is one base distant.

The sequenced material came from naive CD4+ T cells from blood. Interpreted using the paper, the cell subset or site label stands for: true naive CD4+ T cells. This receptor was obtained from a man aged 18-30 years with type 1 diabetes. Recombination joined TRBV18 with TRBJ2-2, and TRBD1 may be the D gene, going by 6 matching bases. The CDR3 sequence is CASSPRPGAELFF. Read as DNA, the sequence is TGTGCCAGCTCACCACGCCCAGGGGCAGAGCTGTTTTTT.